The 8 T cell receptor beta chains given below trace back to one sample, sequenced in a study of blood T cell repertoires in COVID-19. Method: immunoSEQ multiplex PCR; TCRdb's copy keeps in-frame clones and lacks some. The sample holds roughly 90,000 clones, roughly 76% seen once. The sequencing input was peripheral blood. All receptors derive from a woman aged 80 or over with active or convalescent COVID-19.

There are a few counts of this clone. The DNA for the CDR3 is TGTGCCAGCAGCTCTGGACTAGCTCTTCCCCACGAGCAGTACTTC. This gives the protein CASSSGLALPHEQYF. This sequence joins TRBV5-4 and TRBJ2-7; 8 positions match TRBD2. V lost 3 bases and J lost 5; bases outside the gene matches: 10. The CDR3 length is 15 residues. The germline CDR1 and CDR2 sequences are SGHNT and YYREEE (reference sequence).

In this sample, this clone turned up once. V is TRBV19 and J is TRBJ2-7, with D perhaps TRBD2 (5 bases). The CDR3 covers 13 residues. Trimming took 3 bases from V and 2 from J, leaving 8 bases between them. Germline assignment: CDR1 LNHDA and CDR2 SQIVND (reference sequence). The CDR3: CASSISGAYEQYF. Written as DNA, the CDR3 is TGTGCCAGTAGTATCTCCGGGGCCTACGAGCAGTACTTC.

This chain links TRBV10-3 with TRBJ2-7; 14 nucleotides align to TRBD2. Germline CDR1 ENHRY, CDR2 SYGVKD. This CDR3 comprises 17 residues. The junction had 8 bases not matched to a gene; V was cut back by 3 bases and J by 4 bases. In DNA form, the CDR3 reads TGTGCCATCAGTGACCATATCGGGACTAGCGGGAGTTACGAGCAGTACTTC. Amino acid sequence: CAISDHIGTSGSYEQYF.

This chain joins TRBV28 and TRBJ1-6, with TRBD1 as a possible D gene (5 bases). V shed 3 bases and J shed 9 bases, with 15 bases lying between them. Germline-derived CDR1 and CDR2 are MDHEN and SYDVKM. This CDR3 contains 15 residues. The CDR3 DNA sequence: TGTGCCAGCAGTTTGGGAGGGGTAGCAGGTTCACCCCTCCACTTT. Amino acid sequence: CASSLGGVAGSPLHF.

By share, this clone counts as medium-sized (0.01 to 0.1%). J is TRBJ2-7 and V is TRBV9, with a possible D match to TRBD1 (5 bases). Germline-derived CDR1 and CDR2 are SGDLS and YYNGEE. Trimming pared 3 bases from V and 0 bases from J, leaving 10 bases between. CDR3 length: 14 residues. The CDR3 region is CASSGEDSSYEQYF. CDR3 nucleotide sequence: TGTGCCAGCAGCGGAGAAGACAGCTCCTACGAGCAGTACTTC. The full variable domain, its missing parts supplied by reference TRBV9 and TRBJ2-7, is DSGVTQTPKHLITATGQRVTLRCSPRSGDLSVYWYQQSLDQGLQFLIQYYNGEERAKGNILERFSAQQFPDLHSELNLSSLELGDSALYFCASSGEDSSYEQYFGPGTRLTVT.

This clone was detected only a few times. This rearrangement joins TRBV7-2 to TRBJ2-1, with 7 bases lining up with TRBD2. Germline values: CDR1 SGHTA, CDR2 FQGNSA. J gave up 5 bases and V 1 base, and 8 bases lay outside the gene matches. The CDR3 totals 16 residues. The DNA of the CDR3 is TGTGCCAGCAGCTTAGTTGCGGGAGTGGGAAACAATGAGCAGTTCTTC. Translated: CASSLVAGVGNNEQFF.

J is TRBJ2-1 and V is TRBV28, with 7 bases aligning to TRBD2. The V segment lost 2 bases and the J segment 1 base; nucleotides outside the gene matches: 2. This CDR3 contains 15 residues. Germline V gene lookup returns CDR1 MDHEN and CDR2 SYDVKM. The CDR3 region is CASSLAGASYNEQFF. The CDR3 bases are TGTGCCAGCAGTTTAGCGGGAGCTTCCTACAATGAGCAGTTCTTC.

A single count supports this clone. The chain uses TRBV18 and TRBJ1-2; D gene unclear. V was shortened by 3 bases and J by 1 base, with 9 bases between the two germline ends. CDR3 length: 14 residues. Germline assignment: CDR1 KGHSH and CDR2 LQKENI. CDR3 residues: CASSPNRDNYGYTF. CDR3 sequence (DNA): TGTGCCAGCTCACCGAACAGAGATAACTATGGCTACACCTTC.